These T cell receptor beta chains were read from a single sample in a study of T cells after yellow fever vaccination. Via MiXCR, TCRdb re-called the 5' RACE reads, giving one row per CDR3 protein. The sample records over 65,000 distinct CDR3 sequences, 10% to 15% being singletons. The material was CD8+ T cells not binding an NS4B(214-222) dextramer, sorted from PBMCs, obtained about 20 days after the first yellow fever vaccination. The receptors shown here come from a man aged 18 to 30 who received the YFV17D yellow fever vaccine. Each CDR3 is given with its conserved first and last residue. A D gene is named only where the DNA matches it firmly. Clone size appears in some rows only: once, few, many, or a class for an expanded clone.

J: TRBJ2-3
V: TRBV4-2
D: -
size: -
length: 14
CDR3: CASSQEVWENTQYF
DNA: TGTGCCAGCAGCCAAGAAGTGTGGGAAAATACGCAGTATTTT

J: TRBJ2-1
V: TRBV28
D: -
size: few
length: 14
CDR3: CASSTGSSYNEQFF
DNA: TGTGCCAGCAGTACAGGGAGCTCCTACAATGAGCAGTTCTTC

J: TRBJ1-5
V: TRBV5-1
D: -
size: -
length: 15
CDR3: CASTDQGGSNQPQHF
DNA: TGCGCCAGCACCGATCAGGGAGGCAGCAATCAGCCCCAGCATTTT

J: TRBJ1-2
V: TRBV6-2/TRBV6-3
D: -
size: -
length: 13
CDR3: CASRREQRYGYTF
DNA: TGTGCCAGCAGGAGAGAACAGCGCTATGGCTACACCTTC

J: TRBJ1-1
V: TRBV7-2
D: -
size: few
length: 14
CDR3: CASSLLSGDTEAFF
DNA: TGTGCCAGCAGCTTACTTTCCGGGGACACTGAAGCTTTCTTT

J: TRBJ2-1
V: TRBV30
D: -
size: few
length: 13
CDR3: CAWLAVGYNEQFF
DNA: TGTGCCTGGCTAGCTGTTGGCTACAATGAGCAGTTCTTC

J: TRBJ1-1
V: TRBV12-3/TRBV12-4
D: -
size: -
length: 14
CDR3: CASSHTRGRTEAFF
DNA: TGTGCCAGCAGTCACACGCGGGGGAGGACTGAAGCTTTCTTT

J: TRBJ1-1
V: TRBV4-1
D: -
size: few
length: 13
CDR3: CASSLRTNTEAFF
DNA: TGCGCCAGCAGCCTCCGGACGAACACTGAAGCTTTCTTT

J: TRBJ2-3
V: TRBV5-6
D: TRBD2
size: -
length: 17
CDR3: CASSIGLAGGTTDTQYF
DNA: TGTGCCAGCAGCATAGGACTAGCGGGGGGGACTACAGATACGCAGTATTTT

J: TRBJ2-5
V: TRBV6-5
D: TRBD1
size: -
length: 16
CDR3: CASSPSARQGRETQYF
DNA: TGTGCCAGCAGTCCCTCGGCCCGACAGGGTCGAGAGACCCAGTACTTC

J: TRBJ1-2
V: TRBV20-1
D: TRBD1
size: -
length: 17
CDR3: CSARDATGGVRNYGYTF
DNA: TGCAGTGCTAGAGATGCGACAGGGGGAGTTCGAAACTATGGCTACACCTTC

J: TRBJ2-1
V: TRBV27
D: -
size: few
length: 12
CDR3: CASSYSYNEQFF
DNA: TGTGCCAGCAGTTACTCCTACAATGAGCAGTTCTTC

J: TRBJ2-1
V: TRBV30
D: -
size: -
length: 16
CDR3: CAWNKGGPSSYNEQFF
DNA: TGTGCCTGGAATAAAGGGGGACCGAGCTCCTACAATGAGCAGTTCTTC

J: TRBJ1-1
V: TRBV14
D: -
size: once
length: 13
CDR3: CASSHREGTEAFF
DNA: TGTGCCAGCAGTCACAGGGAAGGCACTGAAGCTTTCTTT

J: TRBJ2-7
V: TRBV9
D: TRBD1
size: -
length: 14
CDR3: CASSVGTGVHEQYF
DNA: TGTGCCAGCAGCGTAGGCACAGGGGTCCACGAGCAGTACTTC

J: TRBJ2-3
V: TRBV12-3/TRBV12-4
D: TRBD1
size: few
length: 15
CDR3: CASSLAGTVTDTQYF
DNA: TGTGCCAGCAGTTTAGCCGGGACAGTCACAGATACGCAGTATTTT

J: TRBJ2-1
V: TRBV5-6
D: -
size: -
length: 13
CDR3: CASSLWGGLEQFF
DNA: TGTGCCAGCAGCTTGTGGGGGGGCCTTGAGCAGTTCTTC

J: TRBJ1-2
V: TRBV5-6
D: TRBD1
size: -
length: 14
CDR3: CASSNGQGTYGYTF
DNA: TGTGCCAGCAGTAACGGACAGGGCACCTATGGCTACACCTTC

J: TRBJ2-2
V: TRBV4-1
D: TRBD1
size: -
length: 15
CDR3: CASSPRQGWTGELFF
DNA: TGCGCCAGCAGCCCGAGACAGGGATGGACCGGGGAGCTGTTTTTT

J: TRBJ2-2
V: TRBV10-2
D: -
size: -
length: 11
CDR3: CASRSGGELFF
DNA: TGCGCCAGTCGTTCCGGCGGGGAGCTGTTTTTT

J: TRBJ1-1
V: TRBV6-5
D: -
size: -
length: 17
CDR3: CASSLGWAGRSNTEAFF
DNA: TGTGCCAGCAGTTTAGGGTGGGCGGGCAGGTCCAACACTGAAGCTTTCTTT

J: TRBJ2-4
V: TRBV5-1
D: -
size: few
length: 11
CDR3: CASSFQNIQYF
DNA: TGCGCCAGCAGCTTCCAAAACATTCAGTACTTC

J: TRBJ2-3
V: TRBV7-2
D: -
size: few
length: 13
CDR3: CASGGLITDTQYF
DNA: TGTGCCAGCGGCGGGCTTATCACAGATACGCAGTATTTT